What follows are 20 T cell receptor beta chains derived from one specimen sequenced in a study of sequential checkpoint blockade in melanoma. Some clones are missing from TCRdb's copy, which holds only in-frame ones; the method was immunoSEQ multiplex PCR. The sample contains 10,000 or so clones, around four fifths of which appear only once. Treatment here: randomized to nivolumab then ipilimumab (arm A) or the reverse (arm B). This specimen consisted of CD8+ T cells sorted from blood (inferred from file names), obtained from a patient given nivolumab and ipilimumab in sequence. These TCRs come from a human donor with melanoma.

The chain combines TRBV19 with TRBJ2-7, with D possibly TRBD1 on 5 matching bases. The CDR3 contains 14 residues. Germline values: CDR1 LNHDA, CDR2 SQIVND (reference sequence). The V end was cut by 6 bases, the J end by 3 bases, with 15 bases between. CDR3 region: CASSLMSDSYEQYF. The CDR3 DNA follows: TGTGCCAGTAGCCTCATGTCAGACAGCTACGAGCAGTACTTC.

This clone was picked up one time. The chain employs TRBV11-2 and TRBJ1-5; perhaps TRBD1 as D (5 bases). V lost 5 bases to trimming and J lost 4 bases, with 15 bases between them. The CDR3 has 15 amino acids. Germline CDR1 reads SGHAT; CDR2 reads FQNNGV. The CDR3: CASSLGQGGNQPQHF. CDR3 DNA sequence: TGTGCCAGCAGCCTCGGGCAGGGAGGGAATCAGCCCCAGCATTTT.

The chain has TRBV27 and TRBJ2-1, with 11 bases that match TRBD2. Germline CDR1 MNHEY, CDR2 SMNVEV (reference sequence). CDR3 length: 14 residues. V lost 5 bases and J lost 8; bases outside the gene matches: 5. CDR3 sequence (DNA): TGTGCCAGCAGTGCCCGGGGACTAGCGGATGAGCAGTTCTTC. Translation gives CASSARGLADEQFF.

The rearrangement uses TRBV12-5 and TRBJ1-6; unclear D gene. V shed 1 base and J shed 5 bases, with 6 bases lying between them. This CDR3 comprises 14 residues. CDR1 is LGHNT, CDR2 FRNRAP, per germline. Here the CDR3 reads CASGLALHNSPLHF. In nucleotides, the CDR3 is TGTGCTAGTGGTTTGGCCCTACATAATTCACCCCTCCACTTT.

This clone was found a few times. A read error may account for a junction end that differs from germline. This CDR3 is also generated by other DNA sequences in the sample. The V and J genes are TRBV4-1 and TRBJ2-2, with 9 bases lining up with TRBD2. This CDR3 spans 15 amino acids. Germline V lookup: CDR1 MGHRA, CDR2 YSYEKL. CDR3 protein: CASSQELAGTGELFF. CDR3 nucleotides: TGTGCCAGCAGCCAAGAGCTAGCGGGAACCGGGGAGCTGTTTTTT.

This clone was seen a few times. The rearrangement joins TRBV11-2 to TRBJ1-2; D not resolved. The V gene's germline CDR1 is SGHAT and CDR2 FQNNGV. V was shortened by 5 bases and J by 0 bases, with 7 bases between the two germline ends. This CDR3 has 13 residues. CDR3 sequence reads: CASSPTSNYGYTF. The CDR3 bases are TGTGCCAGCAGCCCGACATCTAACTATGGCTACACCTTC.

This clone has a single count. The chain links TRBV27 to TRBJ1-2; D perhaps matches TRBD1 (5 bases). CDR3 length: 13 amino acids. Per germline, CDR1 MNHEY and CDR2 SMNVEV (reference sequence). The V end lost 5 bases, the J end lost 6 bases, and 13 bases lay between the germline ends. CDR3 sequence reads: CASSPEPRDGYTF. CDR3 bases: TGTGCCAGCAGTCCCGAGCCCAGGGATGGCTACACCTTC.

Only one count was recorded for this clone. The V and J genes are TRBV25-1 and TRBJ2-2, with D maybe TRBD2 (6 bases). From germline, CDR1 is MGHDK and CDR2 SYGVNS. V was pared by 3 bases and J by 6 bases, with 8 bases between. This CDR3 comprises 13 residues. In DNA, the CDR3 is TGTGCCAGCAGTGAGGCGGGGTCCGGGGAGCTGTTTTTT. It is translated as CASSEAGSGELFF.

This chain's CDR3 is CASQGVGYGEQYF. The CDR3 nucleotides are TGTGCCAGCCAAGGGGTTGGATATGGCGAGCAGTACTTC. The chain carries TRBV19 and TRBJ2-7; tentatively, D is TRBD1 (5 bases). Germline V gene lookup returns CDR1 LNHDA and CDR2 SQIVND (reference sequence). The CDR3 contains 13 residues. The V and J ends lost 9 bases and 6 bases respectively, with 18 bases between them.

Concerning this clone: The same CDR3 arises from other DNA sequences in this sample as well. The J gene is TRBJ1-5, the V gene TRBV19; TRBD1 matches 7 bases. From germline, CDR1 is LNHDA and CDR2 SQIVND (reference sequence). V lost 6 bases to trimming and J lost 2 bases; unmatched junction nucleotides: 7. This CDR3 is 15 amino acids long. The CDR3 loop is CASSRGDVGNQPQHF. For the CDR3, the DNA is TGTGCCAGTAGCAGGGGGGACGTTGGCAATCAGCCCCAGCATTTT.

The V call is TRBV6-4, the J call TRBJ2-5; TRBD2 matches 7 bases. Germline CDR1 MRHNA, CDR2 SNTAGT. J gave up 2 bases and V 5 bases, and 8 bases lay outside the gene matches. The CDR3 is 15 residues long. CDR3 sequence: CASSPGRDPQETQYF. The CDR3 DNA is TGTGCCAGCAGTCCGGGGAGGGATCCGCAAGAGACCCAGTACTTC.

CDR3 nucleotides: TGTGCCAGCAGTGAAGCGCACTACACTGAAGCTTTCTTT. This codes for CASSEAHYTEAFF. The rearrangement links TRBV6-1 to TRBJ1-1; no clear D gene. The ends were cut back, 0 bases at V and 3 bases at J, with 5 bases in the middle. This CDR3 is 13 amino acids long. In germline, CDR1 is MNHNS, CDR2 SASEGT.

As DNA, the CDR3 is TGTGCCAGCAGCTTAAGGGCTTTGAGCGGGCGTTACAATGAGCAGTTCTTC. Translated: CASSLRALSGRYNEQFF. This chain links TRBV7-6 with TRBJ2-1; possibly TRBD2 for D (6 bases). The V and J ends lost 2 bases and 4 bases respectively, with 18 bases between them. Germline V gene data show CDR1 as SGHVS and CDR2 as FNYEAQ. This CDR3 region has 17 residues.

The gene calls are TRBV7-9 and TRBJ1-2; 7 bases are shared with TRBD1. The CDR3 totals 13 residues. The ends lost 5 bases at V and 4 bases at J; junction bases unmatched: 4. Germline loops: CDR1 SEHNR, CDR2 FQNEAQ (reference sequence). The CDR3 bases are TGTGCCAGCAGCACCGGGACAGTCTATGGCTACACCTTC. Translating it yields CASSTGTVYGYTF.

This clone has just a few counts. This rearrangement joins TRBV2 to TRBJ1-5; no reliable D call. The CDR3 extends over 14 amino acids. V gave up 6 bases and J gave up 4 bases, with 13 bases separating them. Germline V gives CDR1 SNHLY, CDR2 FYNNEI. The CDR3 bases are TGTGCCAGCAGGCAAGAAGAGTTTAATCAGCCCCAGCATTTT. Encoded protein: CASRQEEFNQPQHF.

This clone has a single count. The chain has TRBV6-5 and TRBJ2-2; maybe TRBD1 (5 bases). V lost 10 bases and J lost 4, with 16 bases in between. This CDR3 contains 14 residues. Germline V gene data show CDR1 as MNHEY and CDR2 as SVGAGI. CDR3 nucleotides: TGTGCCACCGACAGTTCTCTAGGCACCGGGGAGCTGTTTTTT. It is translated as CATDSSLGTGELFF.

The chain combines TRBV5-6 with TRBJ2-2; 7 bases are shared with TRBD1. After removal of 4 bases from V and 5 bases from J, the junction contained 8 bases not matched to a gene. The CDR3 has 15 amino acids. The V gene's germline CDR1 is SGHDT and CDR2 YYEEEE. CDR3 sequence: CASSPGPGGTGELFF. CDR3 sequence (DNA): TGTGCCAGCAGCCCAGGGCCAGGGGGAACCGGGGAGCTGTTTTTT.

The chain has TRBV27 and TRBJ1-1; D call uncertain. Per the germline V gene, CDR1 is MNHEY and CDR2 is SMNVEV (reference sequence). This CDR3 is 13 amino acids long. Trimming stripped 6 bases from V and 1 base from J, with 9 bases between. The CDR3 spells CASSVSRNTEAFF. CDR3 coding DNA: TGTGCCAGCAGCGTTTCGAGGAACACTGAAGCTTTCTTT.

This clone was observed once. The chain is built from TRBV29-1 and TRBJ2-1; TRBD1 agrees at 9 bases. In germline, CDR1 is SQVTM, CDR2 ANQGSEA. The CDR3 is made up of 15 amino acids. The V and J ends lost 6 bases and 4 bases, in that order; junction bases with no gene match: 10. This chain's CDR3 is CSVGGSGTGYNEQFF. In DNA, the CDR3 is TGCAGCGTGGGAGGCTCGGGGACAGGGTACAATGAGCAGTTCTTC.

The chain is built from TRBV15 and TRBJ1-2; weak D call: TRBD1 (5 bases). CDR1 is LNHNV and CDR2 is YYDKDF in the germline V gene (reference sequence). V lost 0 bases to trimming and J lost 2 bases, with 10 bases between them. The length of the CDR3 is 15 residues. Written as DNA, the CDR3 is TGTGCCACCAGCAGAGAAGGGGAGGAAAACTATGGCTACACCTTC. Amino acids: CATSREGEENYGYTF.